This record looks at one T cell receptor (beta chain) sequence and its context. The authors' processing: Reference gene primer amplification gave nucleated cell count estimates. Generated by immunoSEQ multiplex PCR, the TCRdb table keeps only in-frame clones and is missing some. V and J calls and clone size come straight from that table; D and trimming were deduced from the DNA. The sample contains just over 650,000 clones, about 87% of which appear only once. The sample belongs to a study of blood T cell repertoires in COVID-19. Trimming removed 6 bases at V and 5 bases at J, with 13 bases between. Germline V gives CDR1 SGHTA, CDR2 FQGNSA. The CDR3 is 13 residues long.

Sequenced material: peripheral blood. This clonotype originated in a young woman with acute or convalescent COVID-19. The chain has TRBV7-2 and TRBJ1-2, with D unclear. Here the CDR3 reads CASSQGGLYGYTF. CDR3 in DNA: TGTGCCAGCAGTCAAGGTGGGCTTTATGGCTACACCTTC.